Sequencing of this T cell receptor (beta chain) was carried out in a study of blood T cell repertoires in COVID-19. Study overall: T cells, B-cell-depleted T cells, or PBMCs supplied cDNA or gDNA.

TCRdb's table, derived via immunoSEQ multiplex PCR, lists solely in-frame clones and lacks some. The sample has more than 90,000 clones; roughly 80% are singletons. In germline, CDR1 is SGHRS, CDR2 YFSETQ. This CDR3 region has 17 residues. V was trimmed by 0 bases and J by 4 bases, leaving 20 bases between them. The chain joins TRBV5-1 to TRBJ2-7; D is uncertain. The source material was peripheral blood. This TCR came from a man in his 70s with acute or convalescent COVID-19. CDR3 DNA sequence: TGCGCCAGCAGCTTGGGGCAACCGGAGAGGATAAGATACGAGCAGTACTTC. Translating it yields CASSLGQPERIRYEQYF.